This TCR beta chain comes out of a study of cytomegalovirus exposure and HLA in healthy donors (dated by TCRdb to about 2017). Concerning the study at large: According to an earlier analysis of a few hundred of the donors, some 180 million T cells yielded over 90 million unique TCR beta sequences and about 300 Gb of sequence data. Roughly 300 gigabases of sequencing data and approximately 84 million unique TCR sequences were included in an early release covering about 600 HLA-typed donors. Among the roughly 400 genotyped donors, about 85% belonged to the genetic ancestry cluster associated with self-reported Caucasian donors. The study was designed to test whether signatures of past pathogen exposure could be identified by cataloging public T cell receptors. The study used immunosequencing to profile the T cell repertoires of approximately 690 subjects and linked those repertoires to cytomegalovirus serostatus. In addition to the first cohort of around 670 subjects, a separate validation cohort of 120 different subjects was used. To predict cytomegalovirus infection status, the study combined high-throughput TCR immunosequencing, statistical association of individual TCRs with disease status, and machine learning. A later analysis re-examined previously published TCR beta repertoires from 500 to 700 donors and added high-resolution HLA genotyping to investigate patterns of TCR occurrence. Rather than drawing on any new phenotypic data, the later analysis identified candidate immune exposures from TCR beta sequences and the way those sequences occurred across donors. An earlier analysis of several hundred of the donors applied high-throughput TCR beta sequencing to assess whether each TCR beta V gene segment acted as functional or pseudogenic. Donor age, sex, ethnicity and CMV serostatus were collected together with the repertoire data. A later genetic analysis used genome-wide SNP genotypes for about three fifths of the roughly 700 donors, treating that subset as a discovery cohort. All discovery cohort repertoires had been generated using a single sequencing platform. HLA typing included class I and class II loci at four-digit resolution. The number of donors typed differed by locus, with roughly 629-640 for A, B, C, DRB1 and DQB1, roughly 520 for DQA1, 600 to 610 for DPA1, and approximately 470 for DPB1. A few DR-DQ haplotypes were treated as single units for association and clustering because of strong linkage in the cohort. Among about 390 genotyped donors of the cohort, an average of roughly 240,000 unique TCR beta nucleotide sequences were sequenced per donor, around a sixth of them non-productive.

Findings and caveats that apply to the study as a whole: The sequencing pipeline was judged likely to have produced a cluster of highly shared sequence variants as a technical artifact. According to the authors, the approach could potentially be generalized to other disease states and immunological phenotypes. The 87-base-pair reads could not distinguish some IMGT-functional V segments, including TRBV6-2 and TRBV6-3, so those segments were excluded. The study listed 164 TCR beta chains as associated with cytomegalovirus. Compared with the approximately 700-donor mean, donors in an Asian-associated ancestry cluster had fewer N-insertions in productive TCRs, according to a later genetic analysis. A further reported finding was that TCR beta sequences accurately predicted the HLA-A and HLA-B alleles for most subjects in the first cohort. In a later analysis, some 17,000 TCR beta sequences were associated with specific HLA alleles at a false discovery rate of 0.05. Across donors, most TCR sequences were observed very rarely, whereas some public TCRs were present in many individuals. Only TCR beta chains were sequenced in this cohort, and the absence of alpha or paired-chain data limited detectable features. In a later analysis, TCR association rates were found to vary across HLA loci, with the most associated TCRs seen for DRB1 alleles and the fewest for HLA-C alleles. In an earlier analysis of some 500 of the donors, most TCR beta V segments were observed in productive rearrangements about 87% or about 30% of the time, broadly matching IMGT annotations. A later genetic analysis associated a missense DCLRE1C variant with V-gene and J-gene trimming of TCR beta chains, and an independent cohort replicated the association. In vitro tests confirmed that three of the cytomegalovirus-associated TCR beta chains recognize cytomegalovirus antigens. Linkage disequilibrium might explain the correlated functional status among segregating V segments, but an unknown experimental factor could not be excluded. Roughly uniform sequencing depth across donors was assumed in presence/absence analyses, although this assumption may not hold. In a later analysis, most CMV-associated TCR beta chains were found to appear HLA-restricted, with HLA associations seemingly driven largely by CMV exposure. The earlier analysis of fewer than 750 of the donors excluded roughly 17 rarely observed V segments, including chromosome 9 orphons, because counts were too low. When HLA alleles, especially DR and DQ, strongly co-occurred, TCR associations were difficult to assign to individual alleles. A later analysis reported that several top co-occurrence clusters appeared linked to parvovirus B19, influenza, CMV and Epstein-Barr virus. The classifier was reported to diagnose cytomegalovirus status with high specificity and sensitivity in both the original and validation cohorts. Because HLA typing was missing for some donors at each locus, association tests included only the typed subset. A later analysis found that HLA-associated TCR beta chains were more clonally expanded and had lower generation probabilities than equally common non-associated chains. Immune exposure information for the cohort was limited to CMV serostatus.

The cohort comprised fewer than 750 healthy bone marrow donors. At the time of sampling, every cohort member was nominally healthy, though immune exposures that went unrecorded were likely present. The donor tested CMV seronegative, placing the donor among the roughly 400 seronegative members of the cohort. A peripheral blood sample was provided by each donor, and peripheral blood mononuclear cells were used for TCR beta sequencing. The Qiagen DNeasy Blood Extraction Kit was used to extract genomic DNA from the blood cell samples. Libraries were made using the immunoSEQ multiplex PCR assay. The multiplex PCR relied on a mix of 60 forward primers for TCR Vbeta segments and 13 reverse primers for TCR Jbeta segments. A multiplex PCR assay on genomic DNA amplified the CDR3 region of rearranged TCR beta genes. Amplified TCR beta libraries were sequenced as 87-base-pair reads on the Illumina HiSeq System. In the original analysis: A later analysis tallied 75 million to 95 million unique TCR beta chains across the 640 or so repertoires, and approximately 12 million of those chains were shared by two or more donors. A nearest-neighbor algorithm error-corrected the raw reads and collapsed the reads into unique sequences, merging closely related sequences to remove PCR and sequencing errors. To assign V, D and J gene segments, CDR3 sequences were aligned to IMGT reference sequences. Each retained sequence needed at least a six-nucleotide match to both a V gene segment and a J gene segment. A rearrangement was called productive if the CDR3 had no stop codons and remained in frame with V and J, and every other rearrangement was called non-productive. Following IMGT convention, CDR3 was defined as the stretch from the second conserved V-encoded cysteine to the conserved J-encoded phenylalanine. The earlier analysis of 587 of the donors excluded sequences that lacked an unambiguous match to a single V gene segment. In an earlier analysis of 587 of the donors, a V segment was called functional when productive rearrangements were above 56.7%, and segregating when the standard deviation between donors exceeded 5%. A statistical classification framework was built for diagnosing cytomegalovirus status from the catalog of TCR beta chain sequences. V and J gene assignment, in a later analysis, came from comparing TCR nucleotide sequences with IMGT/GENE-DB human TR gene sequences. In a later analysis, CDR3 sequences and most-parsimonious VDJ recombination scenarios were assigned using the TCRdist pipeline. A later analysis defined each TCR beta chain by its CDR3 amino acid sequence plus V-gene family, and excluded reads lacking a unique V-gene family. To address suspected cross-contamination and a sequencing artifact, a later analysis removed 550 to 750 highly shared, low-generation-probability nucleotide sequences. A later analysis calculated a clonal expansion index for each public chain from normalized within-repertoire ranks of inferred template counts. Generation probabilities in a later analysis came from a VDJ recombination model fitted to out-of-frame rearrangements, and those results were checked against IGoR. Hypergeometric tests were used in a later analysis to score TCR-TCR, TCR-HLA and TCR-CMV co-occurrence, with a repertoire-size bias correction applied to the TCR pairs. A later analysis estimated false discovery rates by permuting HLA or CMV assignments 20 times. A later analysis grouped co-occurring TCRs with DBSCAN, adding TCRdist sequence similarity when clustering within HLA-allele-positive subsets. For co-occurrence clustering, repertoires with fewer than 30,000 or more than 120,000 public chains were excluded, along with 4 to 6 repertoires with anomalous nucleotide sharing. Not all clones reach the TCRdb copy of this immuneACCESS table, which keeps in-frame sequences only. Checked studies attribute under half of the gap to unresolved V genes and leave the rest unexplained. D and trimming were read from the DNA, whereas the V and J calls and clone size are those reported in that table. This sample gives 100,000 to 150,000 clones in total; around 78% of them show up just once. The ten top clones hold 3.6% of the sample.

CDR1 and CDR2, looked up from the germline V gene (reference sequence), are LNHDA and SQIVND. The CDR3, from cysteine to phenylalanine, totals 14 residues. Just the 42-base CDR3 DNA is kept, in frame starting at base 1. Trimming takes 3 bases from V and 1 base from J, and the germline ends sit 9 bases apart. With respect to this clone: Its antigen remains undetermined. Per-nucleotide qualities are absent, and no much larger clonotype sits a single base away.

The source is a man aged 35 to 55 in good health and CMV-seronegative. The specimen sequenced was PBMCs. The V and J genes are TRBV19 and TRBJ1-1, and the D gene may be TRBD1, 5 bases matching. The CDR3 is CASSIPRANTEAFF. Read as DNA, the sequence is TGTGCCAGTAGTATTCCCAGGGCGAACACTGAAGCTTTCTTT.